Shown below are 18 T cell receptor beta chains from a single sample sequenced in a study of blood T cell repertoires in COVID-19. Sequencing used immunoSEQ multiplex PCR; TCRdb keeps in-frame clones, though not all of them. Among under 250,000 clones listed, 82% were seen once. Sequencing input: peripheral blood. The receptor set was obtained from a woman aged 70-85 years with acute or convalescent COVID-19.

V usage is TRBV24-1 and J usage is TRBJ1-5, with 7 bases fitting TRBD1. With V trimmed by 6 bases and J by 6 bases, 4 bases remained unmatched. The CDR3 runs 13 residues. From germline, CDR1 is KGHDR and CDR2 SFDVKD. The CDR3 DNA sequence: TGTGCCACCAGTTTGACAGGGTTTCAGCCCCAGCATTTT. Translation gives CATSLTGFQPQHF.

This clone has only a few counts. The chain employs TRBV6-5 and TRBJ1-2, with a weak D call TRBD1 (5 bases). CDR1 MNHEY and CDR2 SVGAGI come from the germline V gene. V was clipped by 2 bases and J by 6 bases, with 16 bases between them. CDR3 length: 15 amino acids. The CDR3 DNA reads TGTGCCAGCAGTTACCGTTGGACATTGAGCGATGGCTACACCTTC. Residues: CASSYRWTLSDGYTF.

The chain is built from TRBV7-9 and TRBJ1-2; TRBD1 is a possible D gene (6 bases). The CDR3 consists of 17 residues. Trimming cost V 4 bases and J 1 base, with 19 bases left between them. Germline V gene sequence: CDR1 SEHNR, CDR2 FQNEAQ (reference sequence). The CDR3: CASSSTGEQGFNYGYTF. For the CDR3, the DNA is TGTGCCAGCAGCTCAACCGGGGAACAGGGCTTTAACTATGGCTACACCTTC.

Details on this clone: One end of the junction varies from germline; a read error may be responsible. The CDR3 DNA sequence: TGCGCCAGCACCTTGGGACTAGCGGGGGGGCCCTGGTACCAAGAGACCCAGTACTTC. This translates into CASTLGLAGGPWYQETQYF. The chain is built from TRBV5-1 and TRBJ2-5; 16 nucleotides match TRBD2. The CDR3 contains 19 residues. Germline CDR1 SGHRS, CDR2 YFSETQ.

The chain links TRBV27 to TRBJ2-1; the match to TRBD1 covers 7 bases. Unmatched junction bases numbered 15, after V lost 8 bases and J lost 8 bases. The CDR3 totals 15 residues. The germline CDR1 and CDR2 sequences are MNHEY and SMNVEV (reference sequence). CDR3 sequence (DNA): TGTGCCAGCGCCACCCGCGGACAGGTCGGGGATGAGCAGTTCTTC. Translated: CASATRGQVGDEQFF.

The V and J genes are TRBV28 and TRBJ1-1, with D possibly matching TRBD1 (6 bases). Germline V lookup: CDR1 MDHEN, CDR2 SYDVKM. This CDR3 has 16 residues. Trimming took 5 bases from V and 0 from J, leaving 16 bases between them. The CDR3 is CASSTLPGQVNTEAFF. CDR3 nucleotide sequence: TGTGCCAGCAGTACTCTCCCGGGACAAGTGAACACTGAAGCTTTCTTT.

V gene TRBV7-9 combines with J gene TRBJ1-5; maybe TRBD1 (6 bases). CDR1 is SEHNR, CDR2 FQNEAQ, per germline (reference sequence). There are 14 residues in the CDR3. The ends were cut back, 4 bases at V and 10 bases at J, with 17 bases in the middle. The chain's CDR3 is CASSSSDSRDPQHF. In nucleotides, the CDR3 is TGTGCCAGCAGCTCCTCGGACAGCCGTGATCCCCAGCATTTT.

The chain joins TRBV29-1 to TRBJ1-6; possible D gene TRBD1, 6 bases. Germline assignment: CDR1 SQVTM and CDR2 ANQGSEA. Trimming shortened V by 0 bases and J by 3 bases, and 15 bases separated the two germline ends. The CDR3 length is 17 residues. The CDR3 region is CSVEDGTDSFYNSPLHF. CDR3 sequence (DNA): TGCAGCGTTGAAGATGGGACGGACAGCTTCTATAATTCACCCCTCCACTTT.

This clone was picked up one time. The chain is built from TRBV6-2 or TRBV6-3 and TRBJ1-2, with TRBD1 as a possible D gene (6 bases). In germline, CDR1 is MNHEY, CDR2 SVGEGT. CDR3 size: 13 residues. Deletions cut 6 bases from V and 4 bases from J, with 12 bases between. CDR3 protein: CASSYGQLYGYTF. The CDR3 nucleotides are TGTGCCAGCAGCTATGGACAGCTCTATGGCTACACCTTC.

This chain uses TRBV7-2 with TRBJ1-2; a weak D match, TRBD1 (5 bases). CDR1 and CDR2 from the germline V gene are SGHTA and FQGNSA. The CDR3 has 15 residues. V lost 5 bases and J lost 6, with 19 bases in between. CDR3 sequence: CASSPRSGGGDGYTF. The DNA for the CDR3 is TGTGCCAGCAGCCCACGCTCTGGGGGAGGGGATGGCTACACCTTC. The full variable domain, completed using reference TRBV7-2 and TRBJ1-2, is GAGVSQSPSNKVTEKGKDVELRCDPISGHTALYWYRQSLGQGLEFLIYFQGNSAPDKSGLPSDRFSAERTGGSVSTLTIQRTQQEDSAVYLCASSPRSGGGDGYTFGSGTRLTVV.

The CDR3 reads CASSQDVVPRPQHF. For the CDR3, the DNA is TGTGCCAGCAGCCAAGATGTAGTTCCGAGGCCCCAGCATTTT. The rearrangement uses TRBV3-1 (or the pseudogene TRBV3-2) and TRBJ1-5; D remains ambiguous. This CDR3 region has 14 residues. V lost 0 bases and J 9 bases, leaving 12 bases between the germline ends. From germline, CDR1 is LGHDT and CDR2 YNNKEL (reference sequence).

A note on this clone: An end of the junction does not agree with germline; a read error may underlie this. This chain connects TRBV6-2 or TRBV6-3 to TRBJ1-1; D unresolved. The germline gives CDR1 MNHEY, CDR2 SVGEGT. The CDR3 is 15 residues long. CDR3 loop: CASNYFGHSNTEAFF. The CDR3 coding sequence is TGTGCCAGCAATTACTTTGGGCATTCGAACACTGAAGCTTTCTTT.

V gene TRBV9 combines with J gene TRBJ2-7, with D possibly being TRBD1 (6 bases). The CDR3 runs to 15 residues. Per the germline V gene, CDR1 is SGDLS and CDR2 is YYNGEE. V was shortened by 3 bases and J by 0 bases, with 13 bases between the two germline ends. The CDR3 region is CASSEGETVSYEQYF. CDR3 DNA: TGTGCCAGCAGCGAGGGGGAGACAGTCTCCTACGAGCAGTACTTC.

This chain links TRBV15 with TRBJ1-1; the D is unclear. Trimming cost V 2 bases and J 0 bases, with 10 bases left between them. The CDR3 sequence is 15 residues long. Germline assignment: CDR1 LNHNV and CDR2 YYDKDF (reference sequence). The CDR3 coding sequence is TGTGCCACCAGCAGACCCGACAAGGTGAACACTGAAGCTTTCTTT. This codes for CATSRPDKVNTEAFF.

The V and J genes are TRBV7-9 and TRBJ1-3, with TRBD1 as a possible D gene (6 bases). V gave up 2 bases and J gave up 3 bases, with 11 bases separating them. The CDR3 runs to 15 residues. Germline V lookup: CDR1 SEHNR, CDR2 FQNEAQ (reference sequence). CDR3 sequence: CASSLRGGLGNTIYF. CDR3 nucleotides: TGTGCCAGCAGCTTAAGGGGGGGCCTTGGAAACACCATATATTTT.

V is TRBV7-2 and J is TRBJ2-1, with 8 bases lining up with TRBD2. This CDR3 is 15 amino acids long. Germline CDR1 is SGHTA and CDR2 is FQGNSA. Trimming took 5 bases from V and 6 from J; bases not matched to a gene: 9. The CDR3 region has the DNA TGTGCCAGCAGCCTTAGCGGGGCCTTAAGCAATGAGCAGTTCTTC. Protein: CASSLSGALSNEQFF.

The gene calls are TRBV5-6 and TRBJ1-2; TRBD1 matches 9 bases. CDR1 is SGHDT, CDR2 YYEEEE, per germline. Germline trimming cut 4 bases from V and 0 bases from J; bases unmatched to any gene: 4. This CDR3 is built from 15 residues. The CDR3 region is CASSTDRGPNYGYTF. The CDR3 nucleotides are TGTGCCAGCAGCACGGACAGGGGACCTAACTATGGCTACACCTTC.

This chain joins TRBV5-1 and TRBJ2-3, with 7 bases lining up with TRBD2. Per the germline V gene, CDR1 is SGHRS and CDR2 is YFSETQ. CDR3 length equals 14 residues. V was pared by 4 bases and J by 1 base, with 3 bases of the junction left unmatched. In DNA, the CDR3 is TGCGCCAGCAGCCGCGCGGGGGGCACAGATACGCAGTATTTT. Its translation is CASSRAGGTDTQYF.